The TCR beta chain described here comes from a study of blood T cells in healthy people across ages. Overall study findings and caveats: For the donors, CMV status was unknown and possibly confounded expanded clonotype changes.

Germline V gene data show CDR1 as SGHRS and CDR2 as YFSETQ. The CDR3 loop spans 13 amino acids. V was trimmed by 5 bases and J by 6 bases, leaving 15 bases between them. A note on this clonotype: Its antigen is unknown.

Peripheral blood, ten milliliters per donor, was collected. Next came a second PCR, run for about 6 to 12 cycles, which used a sample-barcoded 5' primer along with a J-beta primer mix. A tag from a template-switch adaptor with 12 random nucleotides marked each cDNA molecule. TCRdb recomputed calls from the 5' RACE reads with MiXCR, one row per CDR3 protein. The table lists fewer than 2 million distinct CDR3 sequences, about two fifths of them singletons, with 20% to 25% in the top ten. Sequenced: blood. The V and J genes are TRBV5-1 and TRBJ2-7, with D hard to call. The origin of this receptor is a human donor in good health. CDR3 protein: CASSRPETGEQYF. Here the CDR3 DNA reads TGCGCCAGCAGTCGACCTGAGACCGGCGAGCAGTACTTC.